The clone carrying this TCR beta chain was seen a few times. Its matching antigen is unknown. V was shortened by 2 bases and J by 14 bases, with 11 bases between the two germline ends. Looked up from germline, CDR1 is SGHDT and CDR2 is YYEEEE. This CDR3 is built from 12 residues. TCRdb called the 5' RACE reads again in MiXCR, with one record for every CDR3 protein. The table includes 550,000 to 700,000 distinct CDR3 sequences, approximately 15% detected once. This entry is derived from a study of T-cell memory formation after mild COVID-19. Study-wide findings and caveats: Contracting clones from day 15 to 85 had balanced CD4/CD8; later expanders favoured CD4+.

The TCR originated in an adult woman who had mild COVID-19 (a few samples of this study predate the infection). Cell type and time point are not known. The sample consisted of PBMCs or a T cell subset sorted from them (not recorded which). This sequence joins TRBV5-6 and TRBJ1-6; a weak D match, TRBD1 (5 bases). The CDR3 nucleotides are TGTGCCAGCAGCTTCGGCAGGGAGGCCCTCCACTTT. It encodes CASSFGREALHF.